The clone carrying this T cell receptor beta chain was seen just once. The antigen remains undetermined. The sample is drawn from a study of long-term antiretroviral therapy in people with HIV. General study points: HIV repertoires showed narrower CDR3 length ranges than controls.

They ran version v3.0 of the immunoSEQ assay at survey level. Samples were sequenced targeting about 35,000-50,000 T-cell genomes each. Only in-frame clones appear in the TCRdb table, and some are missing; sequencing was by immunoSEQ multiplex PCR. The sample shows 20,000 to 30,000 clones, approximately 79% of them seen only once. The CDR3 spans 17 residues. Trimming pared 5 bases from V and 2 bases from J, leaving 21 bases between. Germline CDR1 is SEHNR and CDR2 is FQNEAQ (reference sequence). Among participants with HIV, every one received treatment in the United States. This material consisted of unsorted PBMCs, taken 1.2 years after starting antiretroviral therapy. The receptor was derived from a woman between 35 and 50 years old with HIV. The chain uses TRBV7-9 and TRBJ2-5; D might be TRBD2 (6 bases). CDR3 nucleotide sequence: TGTGCCAGCAGCCCACCGAGGGGCAGACTAGAACAAGAGACCCAGTACTTC. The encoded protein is CASSPPRGRLEQETQYF.